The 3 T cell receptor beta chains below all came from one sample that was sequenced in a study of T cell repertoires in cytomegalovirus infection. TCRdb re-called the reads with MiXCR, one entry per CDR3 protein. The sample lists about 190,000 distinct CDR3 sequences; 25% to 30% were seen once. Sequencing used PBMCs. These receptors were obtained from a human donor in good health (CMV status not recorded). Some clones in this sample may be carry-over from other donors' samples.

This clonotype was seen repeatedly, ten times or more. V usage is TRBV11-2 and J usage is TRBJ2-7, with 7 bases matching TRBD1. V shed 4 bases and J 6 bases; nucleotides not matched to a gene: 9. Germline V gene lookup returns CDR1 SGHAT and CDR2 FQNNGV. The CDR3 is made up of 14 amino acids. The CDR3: CASSSDRVIAEQYF. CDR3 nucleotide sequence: TGTGCCAGCAGCTCAGACAGGGTAATAGCCGAGCAGTACTTC.

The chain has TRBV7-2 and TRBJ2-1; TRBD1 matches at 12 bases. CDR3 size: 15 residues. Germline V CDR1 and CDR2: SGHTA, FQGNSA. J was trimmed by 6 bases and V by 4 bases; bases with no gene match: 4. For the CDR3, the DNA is TGTGCCAGCAGCTCCGGGACAGGGGGCGCCAATGAGCAGTTCTTC. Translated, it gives CASSSGTGGANEQFF. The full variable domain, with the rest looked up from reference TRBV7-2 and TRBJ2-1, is GAGVSQSPSNKVTEKGKDVELRCDPISGHTALYWYRQSLGQGLEFLIYFQGNSAPDKSGLPSDRFSAERTGGSVSTLTIQRTQQEDSAVYLCASSSGTGGANEQFFGPGTRLTVL.

The CDR3 loop is CASSFRQDEAFF. The CDR3 DNA sequence: TGTGCCAGCAGCTTCCGACAGGATGAAGCTTTCTTT. V gene TRBV7-9 combines with J gene TRBJ1-1; possible D gene TRBD1, 6 bases. Trimming took off 3 bases at V and 7 bases at J, with 9 bases between the two ends. CDR1 and CDR2 from the germline V gene are SEHNR and FQNEAQ (reference sequence). This CDR3 comprises 12 residues.